This T cell receptor (beta chain) was captured by sequencing in a study of T-cell reconstitution after alpha-beta-depleted transplantation in children. Unique molecular identifiers were incorporated during preparation of the TCRbeta library. From the PCR reads, TCRdb called clonotypes with MiXCR, one entry per CDR3 protein. The repertoire holds roughly 180,000 distinct CDR3 sequences, with over 8.5% as singletons. Findings of the study overall: Alpha-beta T cells present about two months after transplant were reported to originate from several hundred expanded graft clones. Among T cells one year after transplant, newly produced cells accounted for most counts and diversity. Several patients had high TCRbeta diversity at day 60; it came from surviving recipient T cells and thymic progenitors.

This clonotype was counted at least ten times. Its specificity is unknown. The CDR3 loop spans 15 amino acids. Trimming cost V 1 base and J 6 bases, with 15 bases left between them. CDR1 MGHRA and CDR2 YSYEKL come from the germline V gene. The chain links TRBV4-1 to TRBJ1-1; D not resolved. The sequencing used PBMCs, collected before TCRalphabeta/CD19-depleted stem cell transplant. The clonotype comes from a boy between 2 and 10 years old with acute myeloid leukemia, due to receive a stem cell transplant. The CDR3, as DNA: TGCGCCAGCAGCCAAGCGAATGGGCCACTGGCTGAAGCTTTCTTT. This translates into CASSQANGPLAEAFF.